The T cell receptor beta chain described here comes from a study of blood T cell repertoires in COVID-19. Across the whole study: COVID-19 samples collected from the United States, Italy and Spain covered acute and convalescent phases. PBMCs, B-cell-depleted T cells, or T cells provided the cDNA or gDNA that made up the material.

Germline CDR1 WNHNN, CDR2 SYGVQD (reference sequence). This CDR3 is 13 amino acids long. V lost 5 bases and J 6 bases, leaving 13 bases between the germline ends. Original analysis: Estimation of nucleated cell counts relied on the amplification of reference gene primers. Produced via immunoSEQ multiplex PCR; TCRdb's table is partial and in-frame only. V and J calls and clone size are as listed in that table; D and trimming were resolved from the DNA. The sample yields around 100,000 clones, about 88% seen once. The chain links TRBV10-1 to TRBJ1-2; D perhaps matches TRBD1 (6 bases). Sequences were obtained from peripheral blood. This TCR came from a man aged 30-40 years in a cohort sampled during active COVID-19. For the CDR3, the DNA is TGCGCCAGCAGTAGTACAGGGATAGATGGCTACACCTTC. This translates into CASSSTGIDGYTF.